This T cell receptor beta chain was retrieved from a study of neurological immune-mediated disorders. The sample holds many counts of this clonotype. Germline CDR1 is SGHDT and CDR2 is YYEEEE. V lost 3 bases to trimming and J lost 5 bases, with 11 bases between them. The CDR3 runs to 13 residues. Time point noted: longitudinal time-point 1 (baseline). TCRdb reanalysed the 5' RACE reads using MiXCR and keeps one entry per CDR3 protein. The sample lists about 49,000 distinct CDR3 sequences, 10% occurring once. The chain links TRBV5-6 to TRBJ2-5; D may match TRBD1 or TRBD2 (6 bases each). Specimen: PBMCs. This receptor was obtained from a middle-aged woman in good health. The CDR3 coding sequence is TGTGCCAGCAGCTCGGACAGCGGGGAGACCCAGTACTTC. This gives the protein CASSSDSGETQYF.